The 21 T cell receptor beta chains given below trace back to one sample, sequenced in a study of CD8+ T cells in alopecia areata. cDNA serving as the sequencing template came from extracted, reverse transcribed RNA. Only in-frame clones appear in the TCRdb table, and some are missing; sequencing was by immunoSEQ multiplex PCR. The table includes roughly 150,000 clones, 45% to 60% detected once. Sequencing was performed on CD4+ T cells sorted from blood. These receptors were taken from a human donor in good health.

The J gene is TRBJ2-3, the V gene TRBV7-2; TRBD2 is a possible D gene (6 bases). V lost 2 bases and J lost 0, with 9 bases in between. The germline gives CDR1 SGHTA, CDR2 FQGNSA. This CDR3 has 15 amino acids. The CDR3 sequence is CASSLKAGSTDTQYF. The CDR3 DNA reads TGTGCCAGCAGCTTAAAGGCGGGAAGCACAGATACGCAGTATTTT.

This clone was found a few times. The chain combines TRBV19 with TRBJ1-1; D is unresolved. CDR1 is LNHDA, CDR2 SQIVND, per germline (reference sequence). V was pared by 7 bases and J by 5 bases, with 8 bases between. This CDR3 spans 11 amino acids. CDR3 region: CASKKGTEAFF. Here the CDR3 DNA reads TGTGCCAGTAAAAAGGGAACTGAAGCTTTCTTT.

A single count supports this clone. The chain employs TRBV7-2 and TRBJ2-5; TRBD2 matches 7 bases. The tail of the sequence fits TRBJ2-7 better, so the J call may be wrong. Per the germline V gene, CDR1 is SGHTA and CDR2 is FQGNSA. The CDR3 sequence is 18 residues long. CDR3: CASSPKRDFSLGPYEQYF. The DNA for the CDR3 is TGTGCCAGCAGCCCAAAGCGGGACTTCTCCTTGGGGCCCTACGAGCAGTACTTC.

The rearrangement joins TRBV2 to TRBJ2-7; the D gene is possibly TRBD2 (6 bases). Germline V gene data show CDR1 as SNHLY and CDR2 as FYNNEI. CDR3 size: 15 residues. V lost 4 bases and J lost 1, with 14 bases in between. The CDR3, as DNA: TGTGCCAGCAGTGTGGAGGAGCGGGTTTCCTACGAGCAGTACTTC. Its protein product is CASSVEERVSYEQYF. Combining the CDR3 with reference TRBV2 and TRBJ2-7 gives the whole variable domain EPEVTQTPSHQVTQMGQEVILRCVPISNHLYFYWYRQILGQKVEFLVSFYNNEISEKSEIFDDQFSVERPDGSNFTLKIRSTKLEDSAMYFCASSVEERVSYEQYFGPGTRLTVT.

The rearrangement joins TRBV4-1 to TRBJ2-3; 10 nucleotides match TRBD2. This CDR3 has 16 residues. V lost 2 bases, J lost 6 bases, and 8 bases stayed unmatched. Per germline, CDR1 MGHRA and CDR2 YSYEKL. The CDR3 region is CASSQRTSGAGDTQYF. CDR3 in DNA: TGCGCCAGCAGCCAAAGGACTAGCGGAGCTGGGGATACGCAGTATTTT.

This clone occurred a few times. In the same sample, other DNA sequences code for this CDR3. The V and J genes are TRBV29-1 and TRBJ2-5, with a tentative D call TRBD2 (6 bases). Trimming pared 5 bases from V and 0 bases from J, leaving 7 bases between. Germline loops: CDR1 SQVTM, CDR2 ANQGSEA. CDR3 length: 12 amino acids. CDR3: CSVREYQETQYF. The CDR3 coding sequence is TGCAGCGTTCGGGAGTACCAAGAGACCCAGTACTTC.

The V gene is TRBV2, the J gene TRBJ2-3, with no clear D. CDR1 and CDR2 from the germline V gene are SNHLY and FYNNEI. The CDR3 sequence is 14 residues long. Between the trimmed V and J ends, which lost 4 bases and 5 bases, there was a span of 13 bases. The CDR3 bases are TGTGCCAGCAGTGTCATACAGTATGGAGATACGCAGTATTTT. Its translation is CASSVIQYGDTQYF. Combining the CDR3 with reference TRBV2 and TRBJ2-3 gives the whole variable domain EPEVTQTPSHQVTQMGQEVILRCVPISNHLYFYWYRQILGQKVEFLVSFYNNEISEKSEIFDDQFSVERPDGSNFTLKIRSTKLEDSAMYFCASSVIQYGDTQYFGPGTRLTVL.

CDR3 DNA sequence: TGTGCCTGGGGGTCTTCCTTCGCTTTCTTT. It translates to CAWGSSFAFF. V usage is TRBV30 and J usage is TRBJ1-1; D ambiguous. From germline, CDR1 is GTSNPN and CDR2 SVGIG (reference sequence). The V and J ends lost 5 bases and 11 bases respectively, with 12 bases between them. The CDR3 sequence is 10 residues long.

The rearrangement joins TRBV6-5 to TRBJ2-7; either TRBD1 or TRBD2 may supply D (5 bases each). CDR1 MNHEY and CDR2 SVGAGI come from the germline V gene. V lost 4 bases and J 0 bases, leaving 13 bases between the germline ends. The CDR3 extends over 15 amino acids. The CDR3 DNA reads TGTGCCAGCAGTTTCACTACCGGGGCCTCCTACGAGCAGTACTTC. It encodes CASSFTTGASYEQYF.

The V and J genes are TRBV29-1 and TRBJ1-1; no definite D call. The CDR3 is 14 amino acids. The V gene's germline CDR1 is SQVTM and CDR2 ANQGSEA. Trimming left V 6 bases short and J 1 base short, with 15 bases between. CDR3 in amino acids: CSVGDLDWNTEAFF. CDR3 nucleotides: TGCAGCGTGGGTGACCTCGACTGGAACACTGAAGCTTTCTTT.

The rearrangement joins TRBV28 to TRBJ2-6, with D uncertain. The CDR3 covers 13 residues. Germline V lookup: CDR1 MDHEN, CDR2 SYDVKM. Trimming removed 7 bases at V and 2 bases at J, with 6 bases between. This CDR3 is CASITAGANVLTF. For the CDR3, the DNA is TGTGCCAGCATTACCGCTGGGGCCAACGTCCTGACTTTC.

In nucleotides, the CDR3 is TGTGCCAGCAGCTTGGGGACGGGAGGGACAAGCGAGCAGTTCTTC. It specifies CASSLGTGGTSEQFF. The V gene is TRBV7-2, the J gene TRBJ2-1; TRBD2 agrees at 8 bases. The CDR3 sequence is 15 residues long. Germline V CDR1 and CDR2: SGHTA, FQGNSA. V was pared by 3 bases and J by 10 bases, with 11 bases of the junction left unmatched.

Regarding this clone: Other DNA sequences in this specimen translate into the identical CDR3. V usage is TRBV20-1 and J usage is TRBJ2-7, with TRBD1 matching over 7 bases. The CDR3 totals 10 residues. Trimming cost V 3 bases and J 7 bases; bases outside gene matches: 0. CDR1 and CDR2 from the germline V gene are DFQATT and SNEGSKA (reference sequence). Here the CDR3 DNA reads TGCAGTGCTAGGGGACAGGAGCAGTACTTC. Its translation is CSARGQEQYF.

V and J are TRBV28 and TRBJ2-6; D not resolved. Trimming shortened V by 3 bases and J by 4 bases, and 13 bases separated the two germline ends. The CDR3 is 16 residues long. CDR1 and CDR2 from the germline V gene are MDHEN and SYDVKM. The CDR3 coding sequence is TGTGCCAGCAGTTTCCTACGGACCCGCGGGGCCAACGTCCTGACTTTC. Its protein product is CASSFLRTRGANVLTF.

This clone was counted a few times. V usage is TRBV21-1 and J usage is TRBJ2-1. TRBV21-1 is recorded as a pseudogene. CDR3 size: 12 residues. The CDR3 is CASSKAGNEQFF. CDR3 sequence (DNA): TGTGCCAGCAGCAAAGCGGGGAATGAGCAGTTCTTC.

J is TRBJ2-7 and V is TRBV7-9; D remains ambiguous. This CDR3 has 13 residues. Germline V lookup: CDR1 SEHNR, CDR2 FQNEAQ (reference sequence). V lost 3 bases and J lost 2, with 8 bases in between. CDR3 protein: CASSFGNPYEQYF. CDR3 in DNA: TGTGCCAGCAGCTTTGGCAATCCCTACGAGCAGTACTTC.

J is TRBJ1-2 and V is TRBV28; tentatively, D is TRBD1 (6 bases). CDR1 is MDHEN and CDR2 is SYDVKM in the germline V gene. The CDR3 loop spans 16 amino acids. Deletions cut 2 bases from V and 3 bases from J, with 16 bases between. The CDR3 DNA sequence: TGTGCCAGCAGTTTACCTCCACCAGGGGCCTACTATGGCTACACCTTC. The encoded protein is CASSLPPPGAYYGYTF.

In this sample, this clone turned up a few times. The chain has TRBV28 and TRBJ2-7, with TRBD1 matching 7 bases. Trimming cost V 1 base and J 0 bases; bases outside gene matches: 3. The germline V gene encodes CDR1 MDHEN and CDR2 SYDVKM. The CDR3 consists of 15 residues. This CDR3 reads CASSLFGTVSYEQYF. DNA for the CDR3: TGTGCCAGCAGTTTATTCGGGACAGTCTCCTACGAGCAGTACTTC.

About this clone itself: Other DNA sequences in the sample encode the same CDR3. The V gene is TRBV30, the J gene TRBJ1-1; D unresolved. The CDR3 is 12 residues long. The V end was cut by 3 bases, the J end by 1 base, with 6 bases between. Germline values: CDR1 GTSNPN, CDR2 SVGIG (reference sequence). CDR3 in amino acids: CAWRRGNTEAFF. In DNA, the CDR3 is TGTGCCTGGAGACGAGGGAACACTGAAGCTTTCTTT.

This chain joins TRBV5-6 and TRBJ2-2; no clear D. The germline CDR1 and CDR2 sequences are SGHDT and YYEEEE. Trimming shortened V by 0 bases and J by 1 base, and 7 bases separated the two germline ends. This CDR3 has 15 residues. CDR3 sequence: CASSLVGQNTGELFF. The CDR3 DNA follows: TGTGCCAGCAGCTTGGTTGGGCAGAACACCGGGGAGCTGTTTTTT.

The CDR3 nucleotides are TGTGCCAGCTCTAAAGTAATGGAGAGTGGCTACACCTTC. As protein: CASSKVMESGYTF. This chain uses TRBV11-2 with TRBJ1-2; unclear D gene. Trimming removed 8 bases from V and 7 bases from J, with 17 bases in between. The CDR3 has 13 residues. The V gene's germline CDR1 is SGHAT and CDR2 FQNNGV.